What follows are 11 T cell receptor beta chains derived from one specimen sequenced in a study of blood T cell repertoires in COVID-19. Produced via immunoSEQ multiplex PCR; TCRdb's table is partial and in-frame only. Of a few hundred thousand clones listed, nearly 90% are singletons. Sequenced: PBMCs or T cells enriched from blood (not recorded which). These receptor sequences come from a woman aged 55-69 years who had recovered from COVID-19.

This clone was detected a few times. J is TRBJ2-5 and V is TRBV4-2; D remains unclear. CDR1 and CDR2 (germline): LGHNA, YNFKEQ. The V gene lost 0 bases and the J gene lost 2 bases, with 13 bases spanning the gap. The CDR3 is 16 amino acids. Written as DNA, the CDR3 is TGTGCCAGCAGCCAAGATTCTGGCGCGGCGCAAGAGACCCAGTACTTC. Translated, it gives CASSQDSGAAQETQYF.

This clone was counted a single time. The chain carries TRBV9 and TRBJ2-7; 8 bases match TRBD2. The CDR3 runs to 16 residues. V was clipped by 0 bases and J by 4 bases; unmatched bases: 9. In germline, CDR1 is SGDLS, CDR2 YYNGEE. The CDR3 sequence is CASSVGGAGDEYEQYF. The CDR3 DNA sequence: TGTGCCAGCAGCGTAGGGGGAGCGGGAGATGAATACGAGCAGTACTTC.

A remark on this clone: Other DNA sequences in this sample translate to the same CDR3. This chain uses TRBV12-3 or TRBV12-4 with TRBJ1-5; possibly TRBD1 for D (6 bases). The CDR3 runs to 12 residues. V lost 6 bases and J lost 5, with 8 bases in between. CDR3 region: CASSSGDQPQHF. CDR3 in DNA: TGTGCCAGCAGCTCAGGGGATCAGCCCCAGCATTTT.

The CDR3 DNA reads as TGCGCCAGCAGCTTGGCCGTATCTAGCGGGAGTGCACCTGCCCACGAGCAGTACTTC. This translates into CASSLAVSSGSAPAHEQYF. The chain employs TRBV5-1 and TRBJ2-7; 10 positions agree with TRBD2. From germline, CDR1 is SGHRS and CDR2 YFSETQ. The junction had 17 bases not matched to a gene; V was cut back by 0 bases and J by 5 bases. The CDR3 totals 19 residues.

The rearrangement joins TRBV6-5 to TRBJ2-2; 7 nucleotides match TRBD2. Germline CDR1 is MNHEY and CDR2 is SVGAGI. V was clipped by 0 bases and J by 6 bases; unmatched bases: 4. The length of the CDR3 is 15 residues. In nucleotides, the CDR3 is TGTGCCAGCAGTTACTCGACTAGCAGATCCGGGGAGCTGTTTTTT. This encodes CASSYSTSRSGELFF.

This chain links TRBV5-4 with TRBJ1-1; 9 bases match TRBD1. Trimming removed 4 bases from V and 5 bases from J; junction bases left unmatched: 9. Germline lookup yields CDR1 SGHNT and CDR2 YYREEE (reference sequence). The CDR3 contains 15 residues. CDR3 loop: CASSDSTGGRTEAFF. As DNA, the CDR3 is TGTGCCAGCAGCGACAGCACAGGGGGCAGGACTGAAGCTTTCTTT.

As to this clone: This sample includes further DNA sequences coding for the same CDR3. The chain has TRBV6-4 and TRBJ1-1; possible D gene TRBD1, 5 bases. Germline CDR1 reads MRHNA; CDR2 reads SNTAGT. The CDR3 runs 13 residues. The ends were cut back, 5 bases at V and 2 bases at J, with 9 bases in the middle. CDR3 sequence reads: CASSFDSNTEAFF. CDR3 bases: TGTGCCAGCAGTTTCGACAGTAACACTGAAGCTTTCTTT.

J is TRBJ1-2 and V is TRBV13; perhaps TRBD1 as D (5 bases). Germline V gene sequence: CDR1 PRHDT, CDR2 FYEKMQ (reference sequence). The CDR3 loop spans 15 amino acids. V lost 0 bases and J lost 8, with 16 bases in between. CDR3 amino acids: CASSLGRGYSEGYTF. Here the CDR3 DNA reads TGTGCCAGCAGCTTAGGGCGGGGGTATTCAGAAGGCTACACCTTC.

CDR3 in amino acids: CASSERGAVYGYTF. In DNA form, the CDR3 reads TGTGCCAGCAGTGAGCGGGGGGCTGTCTATGGCTACACCTTC. The genes are TRBV25-1 and TRBJ1-2; possible D gene TRBD1, 6 bases. CDR3 length: 14 amino acids. Germline assignment: CDR1 MGHDK and CDR2 SYGVNS. V gave up 3 bases and J gave up 4 bases, with 12 bases separating them.

This chain uses TRBV3-1 (or the pseudogene TRBV3-2) with TRBJ2-1; TRBD2 aligns across 7 bases. The CDR3 totals 14 residues. Germline assignment: CDR1 LGHDT and CDR2 YNNKEL (reference sequence). The V gene end was trimmed by 4 bases and the J gene end by 8 bases; junction bases not matched to a gene: 8. Here the CDR3 reads CASSRLAGRDEQFF. The CDR3 DNA is TGTGCCAGCAGCCGACTAGCAGGCAGGGATGAGCAGTTCTTC.

This clone was recorded only once. The gene calls are TRBV18 and TRBJ1-2, with D perhaps TRBD1 (5 bases). The germline V gene encodes CDR1 KGHSH and CDR2 LQKENI. The CDR3 covers 13 residues. Between the trimmed V and J ends, which lost 6 bases and 3 bases, there was a span of 11 bases. The CDR3 protein is CASSGGSDYGYTF. As DNA, the CDR3 is TGTGCCAGCTCGGGGGGATCGGACTATGGCTACACCTTC.